Sequencing of this T cell receptor (beta chain) was carried out in a study of T cells in Graves' hyperthyroidism and ophthalmopathy. Amplification yielded TCR beta CDR3 regions, with RNA transcripts as the source. First-round RT-PCR of the TCR CDR3 relied on the HTBI primer set. Using its own MiXCR run on the multiplex PCR reads, TCRdb lists one record per CDR3 protein. This table has under 350,000 distinct CDR3 sequences, about 20% appearing once. This clonotype has at least ten counts. CDR3 size: 14 residues. The V gene's germline CDR1 is DFQATT and CDR2 SNEGSKA (reference sequence). Trimming at V came to 3 bases and at J to 4 bases, leaving 8 bases not matched to a gene.

This receptor was taken from a woman aged 45 to 65 with Graves' hyperthyroidism. This chain joins TRBV20-1 and TRBJ2-7, with TRBD2 identical over 8 bases. Sequencing was performed on blood. The CDR3 loop is CSASLSGRRYEQYF. Here the CDR3 DNA reads TGCAGTGCTAGTCTCAGCGGGAGAAGGTACGAGCAGTACTTC.